In its sample, the clone carrying this TCR beta chain was seen many times. The data derive from a study of T cells in Graves' hyperthyroidism and ophthalmopathy. The investigators amplified TCR beta CDR3 regions from RNA transcripts. During a first-round RT-PCR of the TCR CDR3, the HTBI primer set was used. Each CDR3 protein is one row after TCRdb ran MiXCR on the multiplex PCR reads. Of hundreds of thousands of distinct CDR3 sequences listed, roughly a sixth are singletons. On the basis of clinical symptoms, serum thyroxine and TRAb, thyroid ultrasound and orbital computed tomography, diagnoses were made. Fresh peripheral blood, 10 ml, yielded the PBMCs. CDR3 length: 14 residues. V lost 5 bases and J lost 3, with 13 bases in between. Per germline, CDR1 MDHEN and CDR2 SYDVKM.

This rearrangement joins TRBV28 to TRBJ1-1; tentatively, D is TRBD1 (5 bases). This TCR was sampled from a woman aged 35 to 49 with Graves' ophthalmopathy. The sequenced material came from blood. The CDR3 DNA reads TGTGCCAGCAGTGTGCAGGGAGGGGACACTGAAGCTTTCTTT. Its protein is CASSVQGGDTEAFF.